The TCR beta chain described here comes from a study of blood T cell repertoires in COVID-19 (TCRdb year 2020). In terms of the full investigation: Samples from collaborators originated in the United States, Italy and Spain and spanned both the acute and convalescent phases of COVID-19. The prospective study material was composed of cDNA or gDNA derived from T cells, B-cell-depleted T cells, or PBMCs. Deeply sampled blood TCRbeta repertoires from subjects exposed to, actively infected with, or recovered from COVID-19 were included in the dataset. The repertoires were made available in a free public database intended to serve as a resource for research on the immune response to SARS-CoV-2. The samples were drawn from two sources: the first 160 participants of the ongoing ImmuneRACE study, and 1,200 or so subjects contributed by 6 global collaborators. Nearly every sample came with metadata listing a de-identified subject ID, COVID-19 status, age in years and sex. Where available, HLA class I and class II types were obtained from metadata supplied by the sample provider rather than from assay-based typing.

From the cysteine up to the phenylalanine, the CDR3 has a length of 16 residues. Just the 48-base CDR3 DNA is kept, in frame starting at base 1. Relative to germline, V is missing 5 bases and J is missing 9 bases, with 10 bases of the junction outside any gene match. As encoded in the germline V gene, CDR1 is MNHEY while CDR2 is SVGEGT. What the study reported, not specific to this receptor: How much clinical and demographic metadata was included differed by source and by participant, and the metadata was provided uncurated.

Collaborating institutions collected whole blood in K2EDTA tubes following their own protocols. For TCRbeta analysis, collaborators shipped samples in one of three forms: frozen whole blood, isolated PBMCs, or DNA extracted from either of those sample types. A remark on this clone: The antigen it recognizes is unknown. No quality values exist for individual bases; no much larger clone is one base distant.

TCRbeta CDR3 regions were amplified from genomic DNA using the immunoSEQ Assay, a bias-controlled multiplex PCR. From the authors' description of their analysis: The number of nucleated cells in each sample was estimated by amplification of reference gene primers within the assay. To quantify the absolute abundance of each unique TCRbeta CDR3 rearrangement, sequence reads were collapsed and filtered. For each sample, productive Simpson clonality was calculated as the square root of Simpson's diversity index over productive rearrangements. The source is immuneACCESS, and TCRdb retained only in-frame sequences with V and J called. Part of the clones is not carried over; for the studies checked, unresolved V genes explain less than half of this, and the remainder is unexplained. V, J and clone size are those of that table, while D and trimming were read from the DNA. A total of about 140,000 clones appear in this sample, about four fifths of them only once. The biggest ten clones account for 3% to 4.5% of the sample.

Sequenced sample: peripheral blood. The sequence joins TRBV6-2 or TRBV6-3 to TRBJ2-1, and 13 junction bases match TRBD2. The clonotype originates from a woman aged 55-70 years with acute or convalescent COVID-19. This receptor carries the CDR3 CASSGQATSGRAEQFF. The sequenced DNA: TGTGCCAGCAGTGGCCAAGCAACTAGCGGGAGGGCTGAGCAGTTCTTC.